This entry concerns a single T cell receptor (beta chain). Antigen: not known. In germline, CDR1 is MGHDK, CDR2 SYGVNS. The CDR3 runs to 14 residues. Trimming cost V 3 bases and J 8 bases; bases outside gene matches: 5. Sequencing used immunoSEQ multiplex PCR; TCRdb keeps in-frame clones, though not all of them. The profile shows some 75,000 clones, 84% of them singletons. The source of the sample is a study of OX40 agonist ivuxolimab in advanced cancers. On the study more broadly: It was ivuxolimab, an agonistic anti-OX40 (CD134) antibody, that patients were treated with. A history of anti-PD-1, anti-PD-L1 or anti-CTLA-4 therapy was acceptable, and around 36% had some.

Findings of the study overall: Expanded peripheral T-cell antigen specificity went undetermined.

The V gene is TRBV25-1, the J gene TRBJ1-4, with 8 bases identical to TRBD1. This sample comprised CD4+ or CD8+ T cells sorted from blood, obtained in a trial of the OX40 agonist ivuxolimab. This TCR was sampled from an adult with an advanced solid tumor such as melanoma, head and neck, liver or kidney cancer. In DNA form, the CDR3 reads TGTGCCAGCAGTGACCTGACAGGGGTAGAAAAACTGTTTTTT. It is translated as CASSDLTGVEKLFF.